The clone carrying this T cell receptor beta chain was seen only once. Its antigen is currently unknown. The data were taken from a study of long-term antiretroviral therapy in people with HIV. Researchers report immunoSEQ v3.0 was run at survey level. A per-sample goal of about 40,000-55,000 T-cell genomes was targeted by sequencing. Method: immunoSEQ multiplex PCR; TCRdb's copy keeps in-frame clones and lacks some. This repertoire shows around 22,000 clones, over 75% found once; its top ten account for less than 8.5%. Germline lookup yields CDR1 SGHDT and CDR2 YYEEEE. CDR3 size: 15 residues. V was pared by 2 bases and J by 0 bases, with 1 base of the junction left unmatched. Every sample had roughly 1-11 million cryopreserved PBMC in it before DNA extraction. General study findings and limits: Controls showed broader CDR3 length ranges than did the HIV repertoires. At every time point, clones expanded before ART dominated the repertoire.

V usage is TRBV5-6 and J usage is TRBJ2-1; TRBD2 agrees at 8 bases. This receptor was taken from a woman aged 25 to 39 with HIV. The sample in question was unsorted PBMCs, obtained 1.8 years before starting antiretroviral therapy. The CDR3 is CASSLAGVSYNEQFF. The CDR3 DNA is TGTGCCAGCAGCTTAGCGGGGGTCTCCTACAATGAGCAGTTCTTC.